This T cell receptor (beta chain) appears in the sequencing data of a study of cytomegalovirus exposure and HLA in healthy donors. Trimming cost V 4 bases and J 10 bases; bases outside gene matches: 13. The CDR3 length is 16 residues. The germline V gene has CDR1 SGHNT and CDR2 YENEEA. At sampling all donors were nominally healthy, likely with unrecorded immune exposures. The study ran its PCR with 60 Vbeta and 13 Jbeta primers. Method: immunoSEQ multiplex PCR; TCRdb's copy keeps in-frame clones and lacks some. The sample includes about 130,000 clones, roughly 80% of them seen just once. The rearrangement joins TRBV11-3 to TRBJ2-1; 10 nucleotides line up with TRBD1. Material: PBMCs. The sequence was collected from a woman aged 45 to 65 in good health and CMV-seronegative. The CDR3 sequence is CASSSSLGQGVEEQFF. For the CDR3, the DNA is TGTGCCAGCAGCTCTTCCCTCGGACAGGGGGTGGAAGAGCAGTTCTTC. Based on the CDR3 plus reference TRBV11-3 and TRBJ2-1, the full variable domain is EAGVVQSPRYKIIEKKQPVAFWCNPISGHNTLYWYLQNLGQGPELLIRYENEEAVDDSQLPKDRFSAERLKGVDSTLKIQPAELGDSAVYLCASSSSLGQGVEEQFFGPGTRLTVL.